The text below deals with one T cell receptor beta chain. Sorted-subset replicate PCRs used roughly 220 ng DNA, around 27,000 T cell genomes. TCRdb's table, derived via immunoSEQ multiplex PCR, lists solely in-frame clones and lacks some. Of hundreds of thousands of clones detected, around four fifths appear once; the ten largest clones hold around 1.8%. The CDR3 covers 15 residues. Trimming removed 5 bases at V and 2 bases at J, with 10 bases between. Caucasian adults living in Nashville, Tennessee, provided all samples. This specimen belongs to a study of shared clonotypes between healthy human individuals. The overall study: Those who served as donors were a couple of women and a few men between the ages of 18 and 49.

The sequencing input was memory CD4+ T cells sorted from blood. Noted subset: CD45RA-negative fraction. The source of this sequence is a woman aged 25 to 45 in good health. The genes are TRBV7-1 and TRBJ2-6; perhaps TRBD1 as D (6 bases). TRBV7-1 is an ORF for which the function is uncertain. CDR3 sequence (DNA): TGTGCCAGCAGCCGCCCAGGGGCTGGGGCCAACGTCCTGACTTTC. This translates into CASSRPGAGANVLTF.